This T cell receptor (beta chain) emerged from a study of a mutant IDH1 vaccine in newly diagnosed glioma. As to time point: week 23, last vaccination. In every dose of vaccine, 300 ug of mutant IDH1 20-mer peptide was given alongside topical imiquimod. Those who donated had recent WHO grade 3 or 4 IDH1-mutant, ATRX-lost astrocytomas. TCRdb keeps only in-frame clones here, not all; method: immunoSEQ multiplex PCR. The profile shows about 77,000 clones, roughly 85% of them singletons. Worth noting for this clone: The antigen remains undetermined.

Losses at the gene ends were 5 bases for V and 1 base for J; bases not matched to a gene: 9. The CDR3 covers 16 residues. Germline assignment: CDR1 SGHDN and CDR2 FVKESK. The gene calls are TRBV14 and TRBJ2-7; TRBD2 matches 9 bases. This receptor was identified in a woman aged 45 to 65 with glioma. The sequences come from PBMCs, collected from a glioma patient whose treatment included an IDH1 peptide vaccine. The DNA for the CDR3 is TGTGCCAGCAGCAAGCTAGGACTAGCGCGATCCTACGAGCAGTACTTC. Its translation: CASSKLGLARSYEQYF.